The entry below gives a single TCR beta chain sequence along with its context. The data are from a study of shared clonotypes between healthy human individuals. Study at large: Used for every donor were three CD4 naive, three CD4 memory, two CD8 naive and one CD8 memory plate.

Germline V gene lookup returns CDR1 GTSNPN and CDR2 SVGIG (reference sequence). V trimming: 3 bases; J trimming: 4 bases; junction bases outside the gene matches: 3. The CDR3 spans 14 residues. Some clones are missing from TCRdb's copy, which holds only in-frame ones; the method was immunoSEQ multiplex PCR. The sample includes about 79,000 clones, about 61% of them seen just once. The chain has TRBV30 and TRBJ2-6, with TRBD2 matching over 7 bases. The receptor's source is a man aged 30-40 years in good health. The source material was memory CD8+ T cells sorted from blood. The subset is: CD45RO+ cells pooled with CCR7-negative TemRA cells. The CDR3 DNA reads TGTGCCTGGAGGCAGGGAGGGGGGGCCAACGTCCTGACTTTC. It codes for CAWRQGGGANVLTF.